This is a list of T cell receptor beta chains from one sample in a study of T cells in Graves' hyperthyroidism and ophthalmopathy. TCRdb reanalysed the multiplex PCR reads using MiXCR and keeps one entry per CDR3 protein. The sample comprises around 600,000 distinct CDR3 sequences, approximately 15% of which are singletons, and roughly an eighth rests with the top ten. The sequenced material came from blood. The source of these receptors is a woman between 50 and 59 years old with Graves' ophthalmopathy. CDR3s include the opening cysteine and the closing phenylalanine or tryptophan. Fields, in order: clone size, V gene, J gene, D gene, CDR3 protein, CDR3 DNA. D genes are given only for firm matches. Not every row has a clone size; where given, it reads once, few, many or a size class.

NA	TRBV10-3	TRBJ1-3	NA	CAIRYTTLGGGNTIYF	TGTGCCATCAGATATACAACTCTTGGGGGTGGAAACACCATATATTTT
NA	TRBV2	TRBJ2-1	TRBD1	CAYSGTGSYNEQFF	TGTGCCTACTCCGGGACAGGGTCCTACAATGAGCAGTTCTTC
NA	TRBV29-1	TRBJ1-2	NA	CSVEAGGDGYTF	TGCAGCGTTGAAGCCGGAGGGGATGGCTACACCTTC
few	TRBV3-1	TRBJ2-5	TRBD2	CASSRIAGGPAETQYF	TGTGCCAGCAGCCGAATAGCGGGAGGGCCGGCGGAGACCCAGTACTTC
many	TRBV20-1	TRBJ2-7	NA	CSARDPLAQTSSSYEQYF	TGCAGTGCTAGAGATCCCCTAGCCCAGACCTCGAGCTCCTACGAGCAGTACTTC
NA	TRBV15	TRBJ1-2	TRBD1	CATSRDGTGGDEYTF	TGTGCCACCAGCAGAGATGGGACAGGTGGAGACGAATACACCTTC
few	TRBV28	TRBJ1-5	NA	CATLGQNQPQHF	TGTGCCACACTCGGACAGAATCAGCCCCAGCATTTT
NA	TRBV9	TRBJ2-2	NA	CASSAGTSNTGELFF	TGTGCCAGCAGCGCCGGGACATCGAACACCGGGGAGCTGTTTTTT
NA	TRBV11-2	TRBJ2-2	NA	CASTVGARELFF	TGTGCCAGCACCGTGGGGGCCAGGGAGCTGTTTTTT
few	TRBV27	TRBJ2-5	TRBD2	CASSFGSGRGETQYF	TGTGCCAGCAGTTTCGGTAGCGGGAGAGGAGAGACCCAGTACTTC
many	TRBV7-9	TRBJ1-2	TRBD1	CASSWTGDNYGYTF	TGTGCCAGCAGCTGGACAGGAGACAACTATGGCTACACCTTC
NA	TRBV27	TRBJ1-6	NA	CASSPPAIIPGNSPLHF	TGTGCCAGCAGTCCCCCGGCTATCATTCCGGGTAATTCACCCCTCCACTTT
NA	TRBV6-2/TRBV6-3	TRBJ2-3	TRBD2	CASSYVAGGPFRTDTQYF	TGTGCCAGCAGTTACGTAGCGGGAGGGCCTTTCCGCACAGATACGCAGTATTTT
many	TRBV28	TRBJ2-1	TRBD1	CASSFTGQGFFYNEQFF	TGTGCCAGCAGTTTTACTGGACAGGGCTTCTTCTACAATGAGCAGTTCTTC
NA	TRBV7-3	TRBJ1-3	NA	CASSLTPGVSGNTIYF	TGTGCCAGCAGCTTAACGCCCGGGGTCTCTGGAAACACCATATATTTT
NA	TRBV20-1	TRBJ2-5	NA	CSAPPLQRRQETQYF	TGCAGTGCACCCCCTTTACAGAGACGCCAAGAGACCCAGTACTTC
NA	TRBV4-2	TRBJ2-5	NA	CASSQDPGTIQETQYF	TGTGCCAGCAGCCAAGATCCAGGGACCATCCAAGAGACCCAGTACTTC
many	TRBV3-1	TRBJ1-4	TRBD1	CASSRTGGGLEKLFF	TGTGCCAGCAGTCGGACAGGGGGCGGACTTGAAAAACTGTTTTTT
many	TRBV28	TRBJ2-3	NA	CASYVGASDTQYF	TGTGCCAGCTATGTCGGGGCCTCAGATACGCAGTATTTT
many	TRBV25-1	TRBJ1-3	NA	CASSMTGTVSGNTIYF	TGTGCCAGCAGCATGACCGGAACCGTCTCTGGAAACACCATATATTTT
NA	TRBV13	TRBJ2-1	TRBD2	CASSQRLAGVVYNEQFF	TGTGCCAGCAGCCAACGATTAGCGGGAGTGGTCTACAATGAGCAGTTCTTC
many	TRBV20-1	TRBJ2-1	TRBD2	CSARDVLAGGNNEQFF	TGCAGTGCTAGAGATGTTCTAGCGGGAGGTAACAATGAGCAGTTCTTC
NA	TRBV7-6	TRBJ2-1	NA	CASSLPWGEEQFF	TGTGCCAGCAGCTTACCTTGGGGTGAAGAGCAGTTCTTC
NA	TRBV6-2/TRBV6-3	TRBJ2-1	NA	CASSSGRSYNEQFF	TGTGCCAGCAGTTCCGGCAGATCTTACAATGAGCAGTTCTTC
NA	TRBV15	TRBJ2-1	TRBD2	CATSDGLAGIQGYNEQFF	TGTGCCACCAGTGATGGACTAGCGGGAATCCAAGGTTACAATGAGCAGTTCTTC
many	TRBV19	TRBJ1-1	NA	CASRTRGGMNTEAFF	TGTGCCAGTAGGACCCGTGGCGGGATGAACACTGAAGCTTTCTTT
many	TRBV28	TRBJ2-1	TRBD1	CASSSSGQGMSHEQFF	TGTGCCAGCAGTTCTTCCGGACAGGGCATGTCCCATGAGCAGTTCTTC
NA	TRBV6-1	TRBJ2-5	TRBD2	CATGGASGIIAGETQYF	TGTGCCACCGGAGGCGCTAGCGGGATAATAGCAGGAGAGACCCAGTACTTC
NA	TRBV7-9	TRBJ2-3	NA	CASSDLMARGAQYF	TGTGCCAGCAGCGACCTTATGGCCAGGGGCGCGCAGTATTTT
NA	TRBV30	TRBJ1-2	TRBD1	CAWILGGQQISGYTF	TGTGCCTGGATCCTAGGGGGACAGCAAATTTCTGGCTACACCTTC
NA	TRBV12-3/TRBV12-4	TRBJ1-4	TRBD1	CASSTPGQENEKLFF	TGTGCCAGCAGTACACCGGGACAGGAGAATGAAAAACTGTTTTTT
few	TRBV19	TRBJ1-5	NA	CASSRDHRARENQPQHF	TGTGCCAGTAGCAGGGACCACCGTGCGAGGGAAAATCAGCCCCAGCATTTT
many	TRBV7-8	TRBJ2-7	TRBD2	CASSSPGLAGEQYF	TGTGCCAGCAGCTCCCCTGGACTAGCGGGCGAGCAGTACTTC
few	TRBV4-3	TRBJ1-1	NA	CASSQDSKGGTEAFF	TGCGCCAGCAGCCAAGATTCGAAGGGGGGCACTGAAGCTTTCTTT
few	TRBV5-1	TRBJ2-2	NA	CASTPQGPNTGELFF	TGCGCCAGCACCCCACAGGGACCGAACACCGGGGAGCTGTTTTTT
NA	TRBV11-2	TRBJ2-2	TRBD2	CASSLPQGLTTGELFF	TGTGCCAGCAGCTTACCCCAGGGACTAACCACCGGGGAGCTGTTTTTT
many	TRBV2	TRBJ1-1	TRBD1	CASSDFSAGGSNTEAFF	TGTGCCAGCAGTGATTTCTCGGCAGGGGGTTCGAACACTGAAGCTTTCTTT
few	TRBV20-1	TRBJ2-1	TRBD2	CSASQPSGRRHNEQFF	TGCAGTGCTAGTCAACCTAGCGGGAGACGGCACAATGAGCAGTTCTTC
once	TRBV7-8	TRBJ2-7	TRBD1	CASSFRGTGTHEQYF	TGTGCCAGCAGCTTCCGCGGGACAGGGACTCACGAGCAGTACTTC
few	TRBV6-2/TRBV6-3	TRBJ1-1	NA	CASSYSIQALKAFF	TGTGCCAGCAGTTACTCGATACAGGCCCTGAAGGCTTTCTTT
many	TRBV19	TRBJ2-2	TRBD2	CASSIFGTSGNTGELFF	TGTGCCAGTAGTATCTTTGGGACTAGCGGTAACACCGGGGAGCTGTTTTTT
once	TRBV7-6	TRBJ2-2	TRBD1	CASSSGQGPGELFF	TGTGCCAGCAGCTCCGGACAGGGCCCCGGGGAGCTGTTTTTT
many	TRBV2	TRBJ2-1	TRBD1	CASTPNRGNEQFF	TGTGCCAGCACCCCTAACAGGGGGAATGAGCAGTTCTTC
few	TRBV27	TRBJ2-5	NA	CASSFRTYSRETQYF	TGTGCCAGCAGTTTCCGGACCTATTCAAGGGAGACCCAGTACTTC
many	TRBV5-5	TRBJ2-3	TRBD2	CASSPPGLAETDTQYF	TGTGCCAGCAGCCCACCAGGACTAGCAGAGACAGATACGCAGTATTTT
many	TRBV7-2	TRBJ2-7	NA	CASSLEEWGPTYEQYF	TGTGCCAGCAGCTTAGAAGAGTGGGGTCCCACCTACGAGCAGTACTTC
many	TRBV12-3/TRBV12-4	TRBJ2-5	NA	CASSFSAGQETQYF	TGTGCCAGCAGTTTTTCTGCCGGCCAGGAGACCCAGTACTTC
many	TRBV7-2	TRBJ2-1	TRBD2	CASTTSGGIKQFF	TGTGCCAGCACCACGAGCGGGGGGATCAAGCAGTTCTTC